This section outlines one T cell receptor (beta chain) sequence together with its context. The CDR3 sequence is 11 residues long. The data stem from a study of blood T cells in healthy people across ages. With a J-beta primer mix and a sample-barcoded 5' primer, a second PCR ran 7 to 11 cycles. Each cDNA molecule carried a tag from a template-switch adaptor that contained 12 random nucleotides. TCRdb re-called the 5' RACE reads with MiXCR, one entry per CDR3 protein. Of roughly 800,000 distinct CDR3 sequences in the sample, roughly 64% were seen once. This sequence joins TRBV12-3 or TRBV12-4 and TRBJ2-5; unclear D gene. The DNA end is a closer match to TRBJ2-7, so the J assignment may be wrong. Sequencing input: blood. This TCR derives from a man aged 25-45 years in good health. CDR3 residues: CASSTFDEQYF. The CDR3, as DNA: TGTGCCAGCAGTACCTTCGACGAGCAGTACTTC.